The 8 T cell receptor beta chains below all came from one sample that was sequenced in a study of cytomegalovirus exposure and HLA in healthy donors. The PCR was carried out with 60 Vbeta primers and 13 Jbeta primers. Data came from immunoSEQ multiplex PCR; TCRdb stores just in-frame clones and leaves some out. The sample consists of fewer than 150,000 clones, 74% of them appearing once. Sequences were obtained from PBMCs. Receptor source: a woman in her fifties or sixties in good health and CMV-seropositive.

V is TRBV4-2 and J is TRBJ1-1, with 7 bases fitting TRBD1. Germline CDR1 LGHNA, CDR2 YNFKEQ. The V segment lost 1 base and the J segment 1 base; nucleotides outside the gene matches: 12. This CDR3 contains 18 residues. The CDR3 sequence is CASSQVTGAATRNTEAFF. CDR3 in DNA: TGTGCCAGCAGCCAAGTAACAGGGGCGGCCACTCGGAACACTGAAGCTTTCTTT.

This clone was found a few times. J is TRBJ2-1 and V is TRBV19; 10 nucleotides line up with TRBD2. Germline assignment: CDR1 LNHDA and CDR2 SQIVND (reference sequence). V shed 6 bases, J shed 5 bases, and the junction held 10 bases outside the gene matches. CDR3 size: 16 residues. CDR3 nucleotide sequence: TGTGCCAGTAGACTAGCGGGATGGTTCGGGAACAATGAGCAGTTCTTC. Amino acids: CASRLAGWFGNNEQFF.

V usage is TRBV7-2 and J usage is TRBJ2-3; D gene unclear. The CDR3 length is 14 residues. V gave up 2 bases and J gave up 0 bases, with 6 bases separating them. Per the germline V gene, CDR1 is SGHTA and CDR2 is FQGNSA. CDR3 nucleotide sequence: TGTGCCAGCAGCTTACTAATTAGCACAGATACGCAGTATTTT. Protein sequence: CASSLLISTDTQYF.

The V and J genes are TRBV4-1 and TRBJ2-5, with 7 bases fitting TRBD2. Germline-derived CDR1 and CDR2 are MGHRA and YSYEKL. Germline trimming cut 2 bases from V and 2 bases from J; bases unmatched to any gene: 14. The CDR3 extends over 18 amino acids. CDR3 in DNA: TGCGCCAGCAGCCAATCCTCACCACTAGCGAGGGGACAAGAGACCCAGTACTTC. Its translation is CASSQSSPLARGQETQYF.

This clone was detected only once. The chain recombines TRBV13 with TRBJ2-7, with a tentative D call TRBD2 (5 bases). Germline values: CDR1 PRHDT, CDR2 FYEKMQ (reference sequence). The CDR3 sequence is 15 residues long. V lost 1 base to trimming and J lost 0 bases, with 10 bases between them. The chain's CDR3 is CASSLAQRSSYEQYF. CDR3 DNA: TGTGCCAGCAGCTTAGCACAGCGGAGCTCCTACGAGCAGTACTTC.

The chain links TRBV7-9 to TRBJ2-7; 9 positions agree with TRBD2. The germline V gene has CDR1 SEHNR and CDR2 FQNEAQ (reference sequence). The CDR3 loop spans 15 amino acids. V lost 1 base to trimming and J lost 5 bases; unmatched junction nucleotides: 6. In DNA, the CDR3 is TGTGCCAGCAGCTTAGGGCGGGAGGGCCCCAACGAGCAGTACTTC. This translates into CASSLGREGPNEQYF.

The rearrangement uses TRBV6-6 and TRBJ1-1; no firm D call. The germline CDR1 and CDR2 sequences are MNHNY and SVGAGI (reference sequence). This CDR3 is 12 amino acids long. V lost 0 bases to trimming and J lost 9 bases, with 8 bases between them. CDR3 residues: CASSYSNSQAFF. The CDR3 nucleotides read TGTGCCAGCAGTTACTCGAACAGCCAAGCTTTCTTT.

The rearrangement links TRBV14 to TRBJ2-5, with 10 bases fitting TRBD2. Trimming at V came to 1 base and at J to 1 base, leaving 15 bases not matched to a gene. The CDR3 has 20 amino acids. Germline CDR1 reads SGHDN; CDR2 reads FVKESK. CDR3 bases: TGTGCCAGCAGCCAAGTGCCGGCTAGCGGGAGCACCGGCCCCCAAGAGACCCAGTACTTC. Protein product: CASSQVPASGSTGPQETQYF.